One and the same sample provided the 17 T cell receptor beta chains below, sequenced in a study of blood T cell repertoires in COVID-19. Measured with immunoSEQ multiplex PCR; TCRdb has only the in-frame clones, and not every one. The table includes hundreds of thousands of clones, roughly 91% detected once. The source material was peripheral blood. Receptor source: a woman aged 45-60 years with COVID-19, enrolled during active disease.

CDR3 DNA sequence: TGTGCCAGCAGCCAAGCCGGGACAGTGATGTACGAGCAGTACTTC. It specifies CASSQAGTVMYEQYF. The V call is TRBV14, the J call TRBJ2-7; 7 bases align to TRBD1. The CDR3 spans 15 residues. The V gene's germline CDR1 is SGHDN and CDR2 FVKESK. Trimming cost V 1 base and J 4 bases; bases outside gene matches: 7.

This clone occurred a few times. This sequence joins TRBV7-9 and TRBJ2-2; D is ambiguous. Trimming pared 5 bases from V and 4 bases from J, leaving 8 bases between. Germline V CDR1 and CDR2: SEHNR, FQNEAQ (reference sequence). The CDR3 totals 13 residues. CDR3 in DNA: TGTGCCAGCAGCCCCCTTAGCACCGGGGAGCTGTTTTTT. Translated, it gives CASSPLSTGELFF.

The chain uses TRBV30 and TRBJ1-6, with 9 bases lining up with TRBD1. V lost 1 base, J lost 7 bases, and 2 bases stayed unmatched. This CDR3 contains 14 residues. Germline assignment: CDR1 GTSNPN and CDR2 SVGIG (reference sequence). CDR3 sequence reads: CAWSGDRANSPLHF. CDR3 nucleotide sequence: TGTGCCTGGAGTGGGGACAGGGCCAATTCACCCCTCCACTTT.

The V gene is TRBV19, the J gene TRBJ1-5; TRBD1 aligns across 7 bases. Per germline, CDR1 LNHDA and CDR2 SQIVND (reference sequence). Losses at the gene ends were 2 bases for V and 6 bases for J; bases not matched to a gene: 13. The CDR3 is 17 residues long. DNA of the CDR3: TGTGCCAGTAGTATAACCACCGACAGGGTCGGGAGTCAGCCCCAGCATTTT. The encoded protein is CASSITTDRVGSQPQHF. The full variable domain, in which reference TRBV19 and TRBJ1-5 provide the parts outside the CDR3, is DGGITQSPKYLFRKEGQNVTLSCEQNLNHDAMYWYRQDPGQGLRLIYYSQIVNDFQKGDIAEGYSVSREKKESFPLTVTSAQKNPTAFYLCASSITTDRVGSQPQHFGDGTRLSIL.

CDR3 amino acids: CASSTRTGVSWGYTF. The CDR3 DNA reads as TGTGCCAGCAGCACCCGGACAGGGGTTTCGTGGGGCTACACCTTC. The J gene is TRBJ1-2, the V gene TRBV7-2; 9 nucleotides match TRBD1. The CDR3 spans 15 residues. Trimming removed 5 bases from V and 8 bases from J; junction bases left unmatched: 12. From germline, CDR1 is SGHTA and CDR2 FQGNSA.

V is TRBV5-4 and J is TRBJ2-7; 11 bases line up with TRBD1. This CDR3 is built from 18 residues. Losses at the gene ends were 0 bases for V and 0 bases for J; bases not matched to a gene: 8. CDR1 and CDR2 (germline): SGHNT, YYREEE (reference sequence). The CDR3: CASSLARTGGSHSYEQYF. In DNA form, the CDR3 reads TGTGCCAGCAGCTTGGCAAGGACAGGGGGCTCCCACTCCTACGAGCAGTACTTC.

The J gene is TRBJ1-2, the V gene TRBV28, with TRBD1 matching over 9 bases. The V and J ends lost 6 bases and 6 bases, in that order; junction bases with no gene match: 8. This CDR3 is 14 amino acids long. Germline V lookup: CDR1 MDHEN, CDR2 SYDVKM. CDR3 region: CASRVQGARDGYTF. CDR3 sequence (DNA): TGTGCCAGCAGGGTACAGGGGGCGAGGGATGGCTACACCTTC.

The chain combines TRBV5-1 with TRBJ2-5; D is possibly TRBD2 (5 bases). The CDR3 contains 15 residues. Deletions cut 4 bases from V and 5 bases from J, with 18 bases between. Looked up from germline, CDR1 is SGHRS and CDR2 is YFSETQ. In DNA form, the CDR3 reads TGCGCCAGCAGCCCCCCGGGGTCGAGCGGTGAGACCCAGTACTTC. Its translation: CASSPPGSSGETQYF.

The genes are TRBV5-4 and TRBJ1-2, with D unclear. The CDR3 loop spans 15 amino acids. Germline CDR1 reads SGHNT; CDR2 reads YYREEE (reference sequence). The V end lost 2 bases, the J end lost 7 bases, and 18 bases lay between the germline ends. The CDR3 DNA is TGTGCCAGCAGCTTAGACCCCGGGGATCGGTCTGGCTACACCTTC. This sequence encodes CASSLDPGDRSGYTF. Complete variable domain (other parts from reference TRBV5-4 and TRBJ1-2): ETGVTQSPTHLIKTRGQQVTLRCSSQSGHNTVSWYQQALGQGPQFIFQYYREEENGRGNFPPRFSGLQFPNYSSELNVNALELDDSALYLCASSLDPGDRSGYTFGSGTRLTVV.

V usage is TRBV19 and J usage is TRBJ1-4; TRBD1 aligns across 8 bases. The CDR3 has 15 amino acids. V lost 5 bases and J lost 3; bases outside the gene matches: 5. Germline assignment: CDR1 LNHDA and CDR2 SQIVND (reference sequence). The CDR3 region is CASSPTGVPNEKLFF. DNA of the CDR3: TGTGCCAGTAGTCCGACAGGGGTCCCTAATGAAAAACTGTTTTTT.

This clone was observed a single time. This chain connects TRBV21-1 to TRBJ1-5. TRBV21-1 is recorded as a pseudogene. The CDR3 spans 13 residues. Written as DNA, the CDR3 is TGTGCCAGCAGCAAAGGAGTGGTACGGCCCCAGCATTTT. Encoded protein: CASSKGVVRPQHF.

This chain links TRBV19 with TRBJ2-3; D is uncertain. The germline gives CDR1 LNHDA, CDR2 SQIVND (reference sequence). V gave up 8 bases and J gave up 2 bases, with 5 bases separating them. The CDR3 has 11 amino acids. The DNA of the CDR3 is TGTGCCAGTGAGGCCACAGATACGCAGTATTTT. Amino acid sequence: CASEATDTQYF.

The chain carries TRBV7-2 and TRBJ2-5; 7 bases agree with TRBD2. V dropped 1 base and J dropped 1; count of bases not matched to a gene: 6. The germline V gene encodes CDR1 SGHTA and CDR2 FQGNSA. The CDR3 has 16 amino acids. The CDR3 nucleotides are TGTGCCAGCAGCTTAGGGGACTACCCGCCCCAAGAGACCCAGTACTTC. Its protein is CASSLGDYPPQETQYF.

This sequence joins TRBV21-1 and TRBJ2-7; the table's D call TRBD1 went unverified against the DNA. TRBV21-1 is recorded as a pseudogene. The CDR3 has 15 residues. The CDR3 bases are TGTGCCAGCAAGAACGTCGGACAGGGGCGCTACGAGCAGTACTTC. Its translation: CASKNVGQGRYEQYF.

This chain connects TRBV11-2 to TRBJ1-1; 8 bases are shared with TRBD1. With V trimmed by 5 bases and J by 1 base, 9 bases remained unmatched. Germline V gene lookup returns CDR1 SGHAT and CDR2 FQNNGV. This CDR3 spans 16 amino acids. The CDR3 region is CASSPHRQGTNTEAFF. CDR3 in DNA: TGTGCCAGCAGCCCACACCGACAGGGGACGAACACTGAAGCTTTCTTT.

V is TRBV12-3 or TRBV12-4 and J is TRBJ1-2; perhaps TRBD1 as D (5 bases). Trimming pared 1 base from V and 8 bases from J, leaving 11 bases between. The CDR3 loop spans 13 amino acids. The CDR3 protein is CASSLGQGVGYTF. The CDR3 coding sequence is TGTGCCAGCAGTTTAGGGCAGGGCGTCGGCTACACCTTC.

The chain couples TRBV12-5 to TRBJ1-2, with 9 bases that match TRBD1. With V trimmed by 6 bases and J by 6 bases, 11 bases remained unmatched. Germline assignment: CDR1 LGHNT and CDR2 FRNRAP. This CDR3 has 15 residues. The CDR3 DNA reads TGTGCTAGTGGGTCCGGTCCGACAGGGGGGCATGGCTACACCTTC. As protein: CASGSGPTGGHGYTF.